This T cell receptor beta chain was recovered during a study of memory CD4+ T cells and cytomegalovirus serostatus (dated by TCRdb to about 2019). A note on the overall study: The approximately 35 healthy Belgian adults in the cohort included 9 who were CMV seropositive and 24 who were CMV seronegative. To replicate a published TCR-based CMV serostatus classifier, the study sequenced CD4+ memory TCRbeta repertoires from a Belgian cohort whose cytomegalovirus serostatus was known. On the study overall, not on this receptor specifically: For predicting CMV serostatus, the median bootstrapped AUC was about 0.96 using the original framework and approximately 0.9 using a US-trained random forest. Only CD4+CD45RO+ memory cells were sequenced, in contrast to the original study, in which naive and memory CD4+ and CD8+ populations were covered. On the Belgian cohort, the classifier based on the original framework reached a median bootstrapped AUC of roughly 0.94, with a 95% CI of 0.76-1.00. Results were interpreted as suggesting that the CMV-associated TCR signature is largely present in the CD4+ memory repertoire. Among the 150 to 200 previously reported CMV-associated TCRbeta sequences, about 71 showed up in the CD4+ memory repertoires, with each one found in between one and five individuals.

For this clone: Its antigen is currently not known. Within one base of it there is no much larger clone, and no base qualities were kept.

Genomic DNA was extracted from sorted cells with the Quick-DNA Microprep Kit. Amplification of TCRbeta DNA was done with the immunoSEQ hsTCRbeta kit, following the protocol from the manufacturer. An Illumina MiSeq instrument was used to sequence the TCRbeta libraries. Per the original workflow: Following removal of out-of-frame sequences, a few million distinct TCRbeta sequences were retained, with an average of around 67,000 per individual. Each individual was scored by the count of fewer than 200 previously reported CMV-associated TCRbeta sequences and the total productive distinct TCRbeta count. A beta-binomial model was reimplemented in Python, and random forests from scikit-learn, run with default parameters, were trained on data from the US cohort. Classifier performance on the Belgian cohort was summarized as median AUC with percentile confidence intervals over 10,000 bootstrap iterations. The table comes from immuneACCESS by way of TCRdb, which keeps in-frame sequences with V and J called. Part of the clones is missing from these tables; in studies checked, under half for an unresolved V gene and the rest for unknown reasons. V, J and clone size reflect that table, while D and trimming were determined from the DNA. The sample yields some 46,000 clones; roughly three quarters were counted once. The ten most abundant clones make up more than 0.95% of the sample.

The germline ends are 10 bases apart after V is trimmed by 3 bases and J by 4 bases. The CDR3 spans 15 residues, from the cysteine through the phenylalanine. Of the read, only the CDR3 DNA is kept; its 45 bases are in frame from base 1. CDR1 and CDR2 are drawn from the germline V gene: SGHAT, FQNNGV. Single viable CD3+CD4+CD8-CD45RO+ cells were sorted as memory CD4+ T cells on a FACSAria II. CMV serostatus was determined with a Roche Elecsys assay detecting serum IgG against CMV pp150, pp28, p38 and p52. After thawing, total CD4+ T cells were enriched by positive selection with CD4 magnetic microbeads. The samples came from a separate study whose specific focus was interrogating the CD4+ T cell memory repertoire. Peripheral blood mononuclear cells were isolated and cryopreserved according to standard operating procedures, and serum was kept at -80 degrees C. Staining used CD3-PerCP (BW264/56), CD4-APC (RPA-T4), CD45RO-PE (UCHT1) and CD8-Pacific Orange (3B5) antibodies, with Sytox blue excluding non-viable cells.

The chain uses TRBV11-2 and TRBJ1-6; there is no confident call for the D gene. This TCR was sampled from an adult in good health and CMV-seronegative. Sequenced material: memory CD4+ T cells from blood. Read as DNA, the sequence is TGTGCCAGCAGCTTCCGGGGTGAATATAATTCACCCCTCCACTTT. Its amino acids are CASSFRGEYNSPLHF. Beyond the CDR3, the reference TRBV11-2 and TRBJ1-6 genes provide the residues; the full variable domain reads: EAGVAQSPRYKIIEKRQSVAFWCNPISGHATLYWYQQILGQGPKLLIQFQNNGVVDDSQLPKDRFSAERLKGVDSTLKIQPAKLEDSAVYLCASSFRGEYNSPLHFGNGTRLTVT.